A single sample gave rise to the 27 T cell receptor beta chains below, sequenced in a study of circulating CD8 cells and anti-PD-1 response in melanoma. Live CD3+CD8+TCRalphabeta+ cells were sorted into four subsets by PD-1 and/or TIGIT. Using around 15 ng of total RNA, TCR libraries were made with the QIAseq Immune Repertoire TCR panel. TCRdb processed the reads anew with MiXCR; each CDR3 protein has one entry. The profile shows approximately 520 distinct CDR3 sequences, more than 4.5% of them singletons. The sequencing used CD8+ T cells from PBMCs, collected at baseline or after one month of anti-PD-1 therapy (not recorded which). The receptors were gathered from a human donor with melanoma.

By sample share, this clonotype is large (0.1 to 1%). The chain is built from TRBV28 and TRBJ2-7, with 7 bases aligning to TRBD2. There are 14 residues in the CDR3. After removal of 5 bases from V and 2 bases from J, the junction contained 6 bases not matched to a gene. CDR1 and CDR2 (germline): MDHEN, SYDVKM. CDR3 bases: TGTGCCAGCAGTCGAAGGACTAGTCCCTACGAGCAGTACTTC. It encodes CASSRRTSPYEQYF.

In its sample, this clonotype ranks as large (0.1 to 1%). The rearrangement links TRBV2 to TRBJ2-2; D call uncertain. With 3 bases removed from V and 6 bases from J, the gap between germline ends came to 14 bases. This CDR3 has 15 residues. The germline gives CDR1 SNHLY, CDR2 FYNNEI. The CDR3 DNA reads TGTGCCAGCAGTGACGCTAGGGTACTTCCCGGGGAGCTGTTTTTT. It is translated as CASSDARVLPGELFF.

V and J are TRBV30 and TRBJ1-5, with 7 bases lining up with TRBD1. This CDR3 spans 14 amino acids. Germline lookup yields CDR1 GTSNPN and CDR2 SVGIG (reference sequence). V dropped 2 bases and J dropped 6; count of bases not matched to a gene: 7. Here the CDR3 DNA reads TGTGCCTGGAGTACCACAGGGGTGGGTCAGCCCCAGCATTTT. Residues: CAWSTTGVGQPQHF.

In its sample, this clonotype ranks as large. In DNA form, the CDR3 reads TGTGCCAGCAGTTTACTTCCAGGGGATACCGCTGAGCAGTTCTTC. It specifies CASSLLPGDTAEQFF. This sequence joins TRBV27 and TRBJ2-1, with D maybe TRBD1 (6 bases). The germline V and J ends were trimmed by 2 bases and 9 bases, with 17 bases remaining between them. From germline, CDR1 is MNHEY and CDR2 SMNVEV (reference sequence). The CDR3 sequence is 15 residues long.

Sample share makes this clonotype large. The CDR3 nucleotides are TGTGCCAGCAGTGAACACAGGGATTTAAACGAGGGGGAAAAACTGTTTTTT. Translating gives CASSEHRDLNEGEKLFF. V gene TRBV25-1 combines with J gene TRBJ1-4, with a weak D call TRBD1 (6 bases). This CDR3 has 17 residues. Germline values: CDR1 MGHDK, CDR2 SYGVNS. V lost 2 bases and J 8 bases, leaving 21 bases between the germline ends.

By its share, this clonotype is medium-sized (0.01 to 0.1%). The chain is built from TRBV10-3 and TRBJ1-1; D remains unclear. CDR1 is ENHRY and CDR2 is SYGVKD in the germline V gene. The length of the CDR3 is 11 residues. V lost 3 bases and J 2 bases, leaving 1 base between the germline ends. The CDR3 DNA reads TGTGCCATCAGTGAAAACACTGAAGCTTTCTTT. Its protein is CAISENTEAFF.

This clonotype is large in the sample. The chain has TRBV19 and TRBJ1-1; D not resolved. Trimming shortened V by 0 bases and J by 4 bases, and 6 bases separated the two germline ends. In germline, CDR1 is LNHDA, CDR2 SQIVND (reference sequence). The CDR3 consists of 13 residues. This CDR3 reads CASSIDLSTEAFF. As DNA, the CDR3 is TGTGCCAGTAGTATAGATCTAAGCACTGAAGCTTTCTTT.

With regard to this clonotype: A much larger clone differs by one base, so this may be a read error. V gene TRBV29-1 combines with J gene TRBJ1-2, with D possibly matching TRBD1 (6 bases). The CDR3 extends over 12 amino acids. The germline gives CDR1 SQVTM, CDR2 ANQGSEA. CDR3 DNA: TGCGGCGTTGAACTGGACAGCTATGGCTACACCTTC. Translated, it gives CGVELDSYGYTF.

By its share, this clonotype is large. The CDR3 nucleotides are TGCAGCGTTGATCTCCTAGCGGGAGTCTCCTACGAGCAGTACTTC. It specifies CSVDLLAGVSYEQYF. The chain links TRBV29-1 to TRBJ2-7, with 10 positions matching TRBD2. Germline lookup yields CDR1 SQVTM and CDR2 ANQGSEA. The CDR3 has 15 amino acids. V gave up 3 bases and J gave up 0 bases; unmatched junction bases: 5.

By share, this clonotype ranks as large. This chain links TRBV28 with TRBJ2-7; the match to TRBD1 covers 7 bases. The germline gives CDR1 MDHEN, CDR2 SYDVKM. V shed 5 bases, J shed 5 bases, and the junction held 12 bases outside the gene matches. This CDR3 spans 15 amino acids. The CDR3 protein is CASSAPPTGFNEQYF. CDR3 DNA sequence: TGTGCCAGCAGTGCCCCACCGACAGGGTTCAACGAGCAGTACTTC.

The chain links TRBV19 to TRBJ2-5; perhaps TRBD2 as D (6 bases). The CDR3 length is 13 residues. V lost 9 bases and J lost 4, with 15 bases in between. In germline, CDR1 is LNHDA, CDR2 SQIVND (reference sequence). The CDR3 loop is CASSGTRAETQYF. Written as DNA, the CDR3 is TGTGCCAGCTCCGGGACTCGTGCAGAGACCCAGTACTTC.

This clonotype is deemed medium-sized. CDR3 DNA: TGTGCCAGCAGTTTTGGGGCCCCGGGACTAGCGGGGGTTAAGACAGATACGCAGTATTTT. As protein: CASSFGAPGLAGVKTDTQYF. This chain uses TRBV27 with TRBJ2-3; 14 positions agree with TRBD2. CDR1 and CDR2 from the germline V gene are MNHEY and SMNVEV (reference sequence). The length of the CDR3 is 20 residues. V lost 3 bases to trimming and J lost 3 bases; unmatched junction nucleotides: 14.

By share of the sample, this clonotype is medium-sized. The chain employs TRBV20-1 and TRBJ2-7, with TRBD2 identical over 12 bases. The germline CDR1 and CDR2 sequences are DFQATT and SNEGSKA (reference sequence). V shed 3 bases and J 0 bases; nucleotides not matched to a gene: 9. CDR3 length equals 17 residues. The CDR3 DNA follows: TGCAGTGCTAGGGGGGCCCTGACTAGCGGGAGCTCCTACGAGCAGTACTTC. The encoded protein is CSARGALTSGSSYEQYF.

This clonotype rates as medium-sized. The rearrangement joins TRBV20-1 to TRBJ2-7; 13 bases fit TRBD2. The CDR3 has 18 amino acids. V gave up 1 base and J gave up 3 bases; unmatched junction bases: 12. Germline V gene lookup returns CDR1 DFQATT and CDR2 SNEGSKA (reference sequence). The CDR3 region has the DNA TGCAGTGCTAGAGGGACTAGCGGGAGACATTTGCCCTTCTACGAGCAGTACTTC. Translated, it gives CSARGTSGRHLPFYEQYF.

Within the sample, this clonotype is medium-sized. The rearrangement links TRBV7-2 to TRBJ2-1; 12 bases align to TRBD2. The CDR3 is 15 amino acids. Germline V CDR1 and CDR2: SGHTA, FQGNSA. With 3 bases clipped from V and 6 bases from J, the junction kept 3 bases outside the gene matches. The CDR3 sequence is CASSFLAGGLNEQFF. The CDR3 DNA reads as TGTGCCAGCAGCTTTCTAGCGGGGGGGCTCAATGAGCAGTTCTTC.

By share, this clonotype ranks as medium-sized. The gene calls are TRBV28 and TRBJ1-4; D gene unclear. This CDR3 comprises 11 residues. The V end lost 3 bases, the J end lost 7 bases, and 3 bases lay between the germline ends. Germline CDR1 and CDR2: MDHEN and SYDVKM. The CDR3 sequence: CASSFFEKLFF. CDR3 sequence (DNA): TGTGCCAGCAGTTTCTTTGAAAAACTGTTTTTT.

This clonotype is deemed large. The gene calls are TRBV28 and TRBJ2-7; TRBD2 is a possible D gene (5 bases). The CDR3 covers 14 residues. CDR1 MDHEN and CDR2 SYDVKM come from the germline V gene. Trimming left V 5 bases short and J 4 bases short, with 15 bases between. The CDR3 DNA follows: TGTGCCAGCAGTCCCCGGACTGCACCTTACGAGCAGTACTTC. Translation: CASSPRTAPYEQYF. The full variable domain, its missing parts supplied by reference TRBV28 and TRBJ2-7, is DVKVTQSSRYLVKRTGEKVFLECVQDMDHENMFWYRQDPGLGLRLIYFSYDVKMKEKGDIPEGYSVSREKKERFSLILESASTNQTSMYLCASSPRTAPYEQYFGPGTRLTVT.

In regard to this clonotype: Being one base from a much bigger clone, this may be a read error. The chain combines TRBV19 with TRBJ2-7, with 14 bases identical to TRBD2. Germline lookup yields CDR1 LNHDA and CDR2 SQIVND (reference sequence). V trimming: 6 bases; J trimming: 5 bases; junction bases outside the gene matches: 6. The CDR3 spans 15 residues. CDR3 residues: CASRAGLAGGDEQYF. CDR3 sequence (DNA): TGTGCCAGTAGGGCAGGACTAGCGGGAGGCGACGAGCAGTACTTC.

By proportion, this clonotype is large. The rearrangement links TRBV4-1 to TRBJ2-1; D not resolved. The CDR3 runs 14 residues. V was trimmed by 5 bases and J by 4 bases, leaving 12 bases between them. Per germline, CDR1 MGHRA and CDR2 YSYEKL. CDR3 residues: CASSLGDLYNEQFF. CDR3 sequence (DNA): TGCGCCAGCAGCTTAGGAGACCTTTACAATGAGCAGTTCTTC.

Relative to its sample, this clonotype is large. The chain is built from TRBV19 and TRBJ2-1; 10 bases are shared with TRBD2. The V and J ends lost 5 bases and 5 bases, in that order; junction bases with no gene match: 9. CDR3 size: 16 residues. The germline CDR1 and CDR2 sequences are LNHDA and SQIVND (reference sequence). The DNA for the CDR3 is TGTGCCAGTAGTCGACCAGCGGGAGGGCCTGACAATGAGCAGTTCTTC. Protein sequence: CASSRPAGGPDNEQFF.

This clonotype is judged medium-sized. The V gene is TRBV29-1, the J gene TRBJ2-1; 9 bases are a match to TRBD2. V was pared by 3 bases and J by 7 bases, with 7 bases of the junction left unmatched. The CDR3 extends over 14 amino acids. Germline CDR1 is SQVTM and CDR2 is ANQGSEA. The chain's CDR3 is CSVDFSGSGNEQFF. CDR3 bases: TGCAGCGTTGATTTTAGCGGGAGTGGAAATGAGCAGTTCTTC.

By its share, this clonotype is large. This chain connects TRBV2 to TRBJ2-7; TRBD1 agrees at 7 bases. The CDR3 contains 14 residues. V lost 6 bases and J lost 5; bases outside the gene matches: 10. From germline, CDR1 is SNHLY and CDR2 FYNNEI. Here the CDR3 reads CASSLPTGIHEQYF. The CDR3, as DNA: TGTGCCAGCAGCCTCCCGACAGGGATCCACGAGCAGTACTTC.

By sample fraction, this clonotype is large (0.1 to 1%). CDR3 residues: CASSPAGATEAFF. The CDR3 nucleotides are TGTGCCAGCAGTCCGGCGGGGGCCACTGAAGCTTTCTTT. The chain joins TRBV27 to TRBJ1-1; tentative D call: TRBD1 (6 bases). Germline V lookup: CDR1 MNHEY, CDR2 SMNVEV (reference sequence). The CDR3 sequence is 13 residues long. Trimming took off 5 bases at V and 4 bases at J, with 11 bases between the two ends.

This clonotype is categorized as medium-sized. The chain recombines TRBV20-1 with TRBJ2-1; 11 nucleotides line up with TRBD2. Trimming took 2 bases from V and 6 from J; bases not matched to a gene: 6. The CDR3 contains 15 residues. Looked up from germline, CDR1 is DFQATT and CDR2 is SNEGSKA (reference sequence). CDR3 sequence reads: CSARSGTSGPNEQFF. DNA of the CDR3: TGCAGTGCTAGATCCGGGACTAGCGGACCCAATGAGCAGTTCTTC.

By its share, this clonotype is large. This chain links TRBV25-1 with TRBJ2-7; no firm D call. The CDR3 is 10 amino acids. Germline lookup yields CDR1 MGHDK and CDR2 SYGVNS. V was shortened by 4 bases and J by 2 bases, with 0 bases between the two germline ends. CDR3 bases: TGTGCCAGCAGTGCCTACGAGCAGTACTTC. Translated, it gives CASSAYEQYF.

This clonotype is categorized as large. This chain links TRBV7-3 with TRBJ1-5; 8 bases align to TRBD1. There are 17 residues in the CDR3. Germline CDR1 SGHTA, CDR2 FQGTGA. The V segment lost 5 bases and the J segment 4 bases; nucleotides outside the gene matches: 13. The CDR3 DNA reads TGTGCCAGCAGCCCGCGAGCCCGGACAGGGAAAAATCAGCCCCAGCATTTT. Residues: CASSPRARTGKNQPQHF.

The V call is TRBV12-3 or TRBV12-4, the J call TRBJ1-4, with D possibly matching TRBD1 (5 bases). V shed 3 bases and J shed 4 bases, with 9 bases lying between them. This CDR3 spans 14 amino acids. CDR3 in amino acids: CASSFRDGNEKLFF. The CDR3 DNA reads TGTGCCAGCAGTTTCCGGGACGGTAATGAAAAACTGTTTTTT.